The 23 T cell receptor beta chains given below trace back to one sample, sequenced in a study of tumor-infiltrating lymphocytes in primary liver carcinoma. Unsorted bulk tissue, about 18-32 mg of it, served as the source for co-extraction of RNA and DNA. The input was 400 to 500 ng total RNA; TCR beta cDNA was made from it with a constant-region primer. Nested multiplex PCR, run for three rounds with slightly modified ARM-PCR, yielded TCR beta libraries. TRBV1-TRBV30 forward and Cbeta reverse primers drove the first two approximately 11-cycle rounds. Via MiXCR, TCRdb re-called the multiplex PCR reads, giving one row per CDR3 protein. In the table there are about 130,000 distinct CDR3 sequences, around 60% of which are singletons. Sample: liver tumor tissue from sampling region 3. Subset indicated: tumor region T3, left-lateral pole. These receptors were obtained from a woman aged 60-75 years with primary liver carcinoma and hepatitis B virus infection.

The gene calls are TRBV11-2 and TRBJ2-7; D not resolved. V was clipped by 7 bases and J by 2 bases, with 15 bases between them. CDR3 length: 14 amino acids. Germline V gives CDR1 SGHAT, CDR2 FQNNGV. The CDR3 loop is CASTSRTEPYEQYF. The CDR3, as DNA: TGTGCCAGCACCTCGCGAACGGAGCCCTACGAGCAGTACTTC.

This clonotype showed up just a few times. This may be a read error: a much more frequent sequence differs by one nucleotide. The chain uses TRBV6-5 and TRBJ1-1; the D gene is possibly TRBD1 (5 bases). V was clipped by 2 bases and J by 5 bases, with 12 bases between them. The CDR3 extends over 14 amino acids. The V gene's germline CDR1 is MNHEY and CDR2 SVGAGI. In DNA, the CDR3 is TGTGCCAGCAGTTACGTCCTAGGGACTACTGAAGCTTTCTTT. Encoded protein: CASSYVLGTTEAFF.

In this sample, this clonotype turned up a few times. This sequence joins TRBV5-1 and TRBJ2-7; the D gene is possibly TRBD1 (5 bases). Germline CDR1 reads SGHRS; CDR2 reads YFSETQ. The CDR3 is made up of 15 amino acids. Trimming left V 3 bases short and J 2 bases short, with 15 bases between. Here the CDR3 DNA reads TGCGCCAGCAGCTCTGGGGCAGTGGCAGCCTACGAGCAGTACTTC. This sequence encodes CASSSGAVAAYEQYF. The whole variable domain, remainder taken from reference TRBV5-1 and TRBJ2-7, is KAGVTQTPRYLIKTRGQQVTLSCSPISGHRSVSWYQQTPGQGLQFLFEYFSETQRNKGNFPGRFSGRQFSNSRSEMNVSTLELGDSALYLCASSSGAVAAYEQYFGPGTRLTVT.

Comment on this clonotype: A much more abundant neighbour one base away suggests this may be a read error. The rearrangement links TRBV5-1 to TRBJ2-5; TRBD1 might be the D (5 bases). The germline CDR1 and CDR2 sequences are SGHRS and YFSETQ. V lost 0 bases and J 4 bases, leaving 10 bases between the germline ends. This CDR3 has 14 residues. CDR3 nucleotides: TGCGCCAGCAGCTTGGCCAGACAGAGAGAGACCCAGTACTTC. It codes for CASSLARQRETQYF.

The chain has TRBV6-1 and TRBJ1-1, with D unclear. V shed 10 bases and J shed 9 bases, with 18 bases lying between them. The CDR3 covers 12 residues. The V gene's germline CDR1 is MNHNS and CDR2 SASEGT. CDR3: CAIVRSQSQAFF. The CDR3 DNA follows: TGTGCCATCGTCAGGTCGCAGTCCCAAGCTTTCTTT.

Worth noting for this clonotype: Because it lacks the conserved phenylalanine or tryptophan at the end, this CDR3 is likely a read error. Here the CDR3 reads CASSILQGAGLEGAIYEQYS. Here the CDR3 DNA reads TGTGCCAGCAGCATTCTACAGGGGGCGGGACTAGAGGGAGCGATCTACGAGCAGTACTCC. The chain recombines TRBV11-2 with TRBJ2-7; weak D call: TRBD1 (9 bases). There are 20 residues in the CDR3. V lost 5 bases to trimming and J lost 3 bases, with 32 bases between them. The germline V gene has CDR1 SGHAT and CDR2 FQNNGV.

V and J are TRBV6-5 and TRBJ2-7, with 9 bases that match TRBD1. Unmatched junction bases numbered 11, after V lost 8 bases and J lost 6 bases. CDR3 length equals 14 residues. Germline-derived CDR1 and CDR2 are MNHEY and SVGAGI. CDR3 protein: CASGSGTGIREQYF. The CDR3, as DNA: TGTGCCAGCGGGTCCGGGACAGGGATACGCGAGCAGTACTTC.

There are a few counts of this clonotype. This may be a read error, as it is one base from a much larger clone. The CDR3 sequence: CGGRAGGNEQFF. CDR3 nucleotide sequence: TGCGGCGGCCGAGCTGGGGGCAATGAGCAGTTCTTC. V and J are TRBV29-1 and TRBJ2-1, with D perhaps given as TRBD1 or TRBD2 (5 bases each). Germline-derived CDR1 and CDR2 are SQVTM and ANQGSEA. The CDR3 totals 12 residues.

To note about this clonotype: One junction end does not reproduce the germline sequence, and a read error may be involved. This rearrangement joins TRBV11-2 to TRBJ1-3, with D unresolved. Germline V gene data show CDR1 as SGHAT and CDR2 as FQNNGV. The CDR3 is 14 residues long. CDR3 DNA sequence: TGTGCCAGCAGCTCAGGCCGGGGTGAAAACACCATATATTTC. Amino acids: CASSSGRGENTIYF.

A note on this clonotype: The junction does not match germline at one end; this may be a read error. The rearrangement links TRBV11-2 to TRBJ2-2; D may be TRBD2 (6 bases). The CDR3 runs to 15 residues. In germline, CDR1 is SGHAT, CDR2 FQNNGV. The CDR3 region has the DNA TGTGCCAGCAGCTTGACTAGTAGGTTTACCGGGAAGCTGTTTTTT. This translates into CASSLTSRFTGKLFF.

The chain has TRBV11-2 and TRBJ2-1; 11 bases match TRBD2. This CDR3 has 18 residues. CDR1 is SGHAT, CDR2 FQNNGV, per germline. The J segment lost 9 bases and the V segment lost 1 base, leaving 14 bases of the junction unmatched. The CDR3 spells CASSLAPLAGGQNSEQFF. CDR3 DNA: TGTGCCAGCAGCTTAGCCCCCTTAGCGGGAGGGCAAAATAGTGAGCAGTTCTTC.

As regards this clonotype: Germline is not matched at one junction end, which may reflect a read error. The chain has TRBV11-2 and TRBJ2-1; 7 bases agree with TRBD1. This CDR3 is built from 15 residues. In germline, CDR1 is SGHAT, CDR2 FQNNGV. The CDR3 nucleotides are TGTGCCAGCGGTCAACAGGGGCTACCTTACAATGAGCAGTCCTTC. It specifies CASGQQGLPYNEQSF.

A word on this clonotype: Sequence at one end of the junction differs from germline and may be a read error. The chain uses TRBV11-2 and TRBJ2-5; 9 positions match TRBD2. Germline loops: CDR1 SGHAT, CDR2 FQNNGV. The CDR3 runs 16 residues. The CDR3 coding sequence is TGTGCAAGCACCCCACCCAGGCTAGCGGGAAGAGATACCCAGTACTTC. Translating it yields CASTPPRLAGRDTQYF.

The chain recombines TRBV5-1 with TRBJ2-1; 13 bases match TRBD2. Germline values: CDR1 SGHRS, CDR2 YFSETQ. This CDR3 has 15 amino acids. CDR3 sequence (DNA): TGCGACGGCAGCCCCGGGACTAGCGGGACCGGTGAGCAGTTCTTC. This codes for CDGSPGTSGTGEQFF.

The table lists this clonotype with many counts. This sequence joins TRBV6-5 and TRBJ1-6; maybe TRBD1 (5 bases). The CDR3 loop spans 12 amino acids. CDR1 and CDR2 (germline): MNHEY, SVGAGI. Trimming stripped 8 bases from V and 6 bases from J, with 8 bases between. Here the CDR3 reads CASWTTNSPLHF. CDR3 DNA sequence: TGTGCCAGCTGGACAACTAATTCACCCCTCCACTTT.

The chain has TRBV11-2 and TRBJ1-5; D remains ambiguous. V was pared by 7 bases and J by 3 bases, with 10 bases between. This CDR3 contains 13 residues. Germline CDR1 reads SGHAT; CDR2 reads FQNNGV. The CDR3 DNA reads as TGTGCCAGCAACTCAACGAACAATCAGCCCCAGCATTTT. Amino acids: CASNSTNNQPQHF. The entire variable domain, with the rest obtained from reference TRBV11-2 and TRBJ1-5, is as follows: EAGVAQSPRYKIIEKRQSVAFWCNPISGHATLYWYQQILGQGPKLLIQFQNNGVVDDSQLPKDRFSAERLKGVDSTLKIQPAKLEDSAVYLCASNSTNNQPQHFGDGTRLSIL.

Concerning this clonotype: It may be a read error: a sequence one base away is much more abundant. This chain joins TRBV12-3 or TRBV12-4 and TRBJ1-3, with no clear D. This CDR3 region has 16 residues. V shed 5 bases and J shed 4 bases, with 18 bases lying between them. In DNA form, the CDR3 reads TGTGCCAGCAGTCAACATTTGACTGTTATGGGAAACACCATATATTTT. Translating it yields CASSQHLTVMGNTIYF.

This clonotype has ten or more counts. The chain is built from TRBV4-1 and TRBJ2-7; possible D gene TRBD1, 6 bases. V lost 3 bases, J lost 3 bases, and 15 bases lay in between. The CDR3 spans 15 residues. Germline V gene lookup returns CDR1 MGHRA and CDR2 YSYEKL. This chain's CDR3 is CASSQGTTTGYEQYF. In DNA, the CDR3 is TGCGCCAGCAGCCAGGGGACAACGACTGGCTACGAGCAGTACTTC.

This clonotype was seen ten or more times. The CDR3 loop is CASSLRGSGTWTYEQYF. The CDR3 DNA reads as TGTGCCAGCAGCTTGAGGGGTAGCGGGACCTGGACCTACGAGCAGTACTTC. The chain joins TRBV11-1 to TRBJ2-7, with 8 bases fitting TRBD2. Germline V gene data show CDR1 as SGHAT and CDR2 as FQDESV (reference sequence). The CDR3 consists of 17 residues. Trimming took 3 bases from V and 2 from J; bases not matched to a gene: 12.

The V and J genes are TRBV19 and TRBJ2-3, with D unclear. The CDR3 extends over 13 amino acids. V lost 4 bases and J 8 bases, leaving 13 bases between the germline ends. Germline-derived CDR1 and CDR2 are LNHDA and SQIVND (reference sequence). CDR3 residues: CASSTLPLSTQYF. CDR3 nucleotides: TGTGCCAGTAGTACCCTCCCCCTAAGTACGCAGTATTTT.

Points on this clonotype: This may arise from a read error, as a much more abundant clone is one base away. This rearrangement joins TRBV13 to TRBJ2-7; 10 bases are shared with TRBD1. This CDR3 region has 15 residues. Germline assignment: CDR1 PRHDT and CDR2 FYEKMQ (reference sequence). With V trimmed by 7 bases and J by 5 bases, 11 bases remained unmatched. The CDR3 loop is CASNTRQGAGHEQYF. CDR3 nucleotide sequence: TGTGCCAGCAACACAAGACAGGGGGCGGGCCACGAGCAGTACTTC.

Only a few counts were recorded for this clonotype. This rearrangement joins TRBV28 to TRBJ2-1; TRBD2 might be the D (5 bases). V was pared by 5 bases and J by 0 bases, with 14 bases between. This CDR3 is built from 16 residues. Germline assignment: CDR1 MDHEN and CDR2 SYDVKM. The CDR3 DNA is TGTGCCAGCAGTGGCCTAATAGCGCACTCCTACAATGAGCAGTTCTTC. Translated: CASSGLIAHSYNEQFF.

This clonotype was seen at least ten times. The chain couples TRBV5-1 to TRBJ2-1; no reliable D call. The germline V gene encodes CDR1 SGHRS and CDR2 YFSETQ. The germline V and J ends were trimmed by 0 bases and 7 bases, with 11 bases remaining between them. This CDR3 region has 14 residues. The CDR3 DNA reads as TGCGCCAGCAGCTTGGCCTACTCGTCGAATGAGCAGTTCTTC. Translation: CASSLAYSSNEQFF.